The 18 T cell receptor beta chains in this list originate from one sample, sequenced in a study of cytomegalovirus exposure and HLA in healthy donors. PCR primers comprised 60 Vbeta and 13 Jbeta primers. Some clones are missing from TCRdb's copy, which holds only in-frame ones; the method was immunoSEQ multiplex PCR. The sample holds hundreds of thousands of clones, 70% to 90% seen once. Input material: PBMCs. These TCRs come from a woman between 18 and 30 years old in good health and CMV-seronegative.

A few counts support this clone. This chain connects TRBV6-6 to TRBJ2-5, with 16 bases aligning to TRBD2. Looked up from germline, CDR1 is MNHNY and CDR2 is SVGAGI (reference sequence). V trimming: 4 bases; J trimming: 2 bases; junction bases outside the gene matches: 1. The CDR3 runs to 16 residues. The CDR3 reads CASSSGLAGGQETQYF. As DNA, the CDR3 is TGTGCCAGCAGTTCGGGACTAGCGGGAGGGCAAGAGACCCAGTACTTC.

The chain combines TRBV5-1 with TRBJ2-5; 9 nucleotides align to TRBD2. The V gene end was trimmed by 4 bases and the J gene end by 0 bases; junction bases not matched to a gene: 7. This CDR3 is built from 16 residues. CDR1 is SGHRS and CDR2 is YFSETQ in the germline V gene. CDR3 nucleotides: TGCGCCAGCAGCCCCGGGACTAGCTGGTACCAAGAGACCCAGTACTTC. This codes for CASSPGTSWYQETQYF.

The CDR3 bases are TGTGCCAGCAGCCTAACTAGCGGGGGATGGGATACGCAGTATTTT. Its translation is CASSLTSGGWDTQYF. The chain recombines TRBV7-8 with TRBJ2-3, with 11 bases lining up with TRBD2. The CDR3 is made up of 15 amino acids. V trimming: 5 bases; J trimming: 6 bases; junction bases outside the gene matches: 7. Germline values: CDR1 SGHVS, CDR2 FQNEAQ.

The chain links TRBV13 to TRBJ1-1; D is uncertain. This CDR3 is 11 amino acids long. Deletions cut 6 bases from V and 5 bases from J, with 7 bases between. From germline, CDR1 is PRHDT and CDR2 FYEKMQ (reference sequence). The CDR3 sequence: CASSPGTEAFF. CDR3 in DNA: TGTGCCAGCAGTCCCGGGACTGAAGCTTTCTTT.

The CDR3 DNA follows: TGTGCCAGCAGCGCCGGACAGGGACTCTCTGGAAACACCATATATTTT. Translation gives CASSAGQGLSGNTIYF. V is TRBV9 and J is TRBJ1-3; TRBD1 matches 8 bases. Trimming removed 3 bases from V and 0 bases from J; junction bases left unmatched: 5. Germline values: CDR1 SGDLS, CDR2 YYNGEE. The CDR3 contains 16 residues.

The chain combines TRBV7-9 with TRBJ2-7; D is possibly TRBD1 (6 bases). V lost 5 bases and J 2 bases, leaving 16 bases between the germline ends. The CDR3 length is 15 residues. Germline V gives CDR1 SEHNR, CDR2 FQNEAQ (reference sequence). The CDR3 coding sequence is TGTGCCAGCAGCCCTATAAACGGACAGCCCTACGAGCAGTACTTC. Protein product: CASSPINGQPYEQYF.

The J gene is TRBJ1-3, the V gene TRBV15; TRBD1 is a possible D gene (5 bases). Trimming removed 5 bases from V and 4 bases from J, with 6 bases in between. The CDR3 totals 12 residues. Germline V lookup: CDR1 LNHNV, CDR2 YYDKDF (reference sequence). CDR3 sequence: CATSRTGNTIYF. CDR3 DNA: TGTGCCACCAGCCGGACAGGAAACACCATATATTTT.

About this clone: The sample carries other DNA sequences with the same CDR3. The rearrangement joins TRBV20-1 to TRBJ1-2; perhaps TRBD1 as D (5 bases). Looked up from germline, CDR1 is DFQATT and CDR2 is SNEGSKA (reference sequence). The V gene lost 4 bases and the J gene lost 5 bases, with 8 bases spanning the gap. This CDR3 is built from 11 residues. CDR3: CSAIAGYGYTF. In DNA form, the CDR3 reads TGCAGTGCTATAGCAGGGTATGGCTACACCTTC.

V and J are TRBV4-2 and TRBJ2-7, with D perhaps matching TRBD1 (7 bases). The CDR3 extends over 15 amino acids. V was clipped by 2 bases and J by 2 bases, with 13 bases between them. The germline V gene has CDR1 LGHNA and CDR2 YNFKEQ. CDR3 loop: CASSQRAGQTYEQYF. DNA of the CDR3: TGTGCCAGCAGCCAACGGGCGGGACAGACCTACGAGCAGTACTTC.

Points on this clone: Compared with germline, one end of the junction differs, possibly owing to a read error. The V call is TRBV12-5, the J call TRBJ2-7, with 7 bases matching TRBD1. This CDR3 region has 13 residues. The germline CDR1 and CDR2 sequences are LGHNT and FRNRAP. The CDR3, as DNA: TGTGCTAGTGGTAGTTACCCGACAGGGACGTGGGACTTC. Translating gives CASGSYPTGTWDF.

The rearrangement joins TRBV19 to TRBJ1-2; D might be TRBD1 (5 bases). CDR1 and CDR2 from the germline V gene are LNHDA and SQIVND (reference sequence). Trimming left V 3 bases short and J 0 bases short, with 8 bases between. This CDR3 comprises 14 residues. CDR3 in amino acids: CASSIRQTNYGYTF. The DNA of the CDR3 is TGTGCCAGTAGTATTCGACAGACTAACTATGGCTACACCTTC.

V and J are TRBV18 and TRBJ1-2; maybe TRBD1 (6 bases). Looked up from germline, CDR1 is KGHSH and CDR2 is LQKENI. V lost 4 bases, J lost 4 bases, and 10 bases lay in between. The CDR3 totals 13 residues. Here the CDR3 DNA reads TGTGCCAGCTCACGTGGACAGACCTATGGCTACACCTTC. Amino acids: CASSRGQTYGYTF.

The chain links TRBV5-6 to TRBJ2-7, with 13 nucleotides matching TRBD2. With V trimmed by 2 bases and J by 6 bases, 8 bases remained unmatched. The CDR3 runs to 16 residues. The germline CDR1 and CDR2 sequences are SGHDT and YYEEEE. The CDR3 loop reads CASSFGLAGVPAEQYF. CDR3 sequence (DNA): TGTGCCAGCAGCTTCGGACTAGCGGGGGTTCCAGCCGAGCAGTACTTC.

V usage is TRBV5-1 and J usage is TRBJ2-6, with D hard to call. This CDR3 is built from 17 residues. V was trimmed by 0 bases and J by 0 bases, leaving 10 bases between them. Germline assignment: CDR1 SGHRS and CDR2 YFSETQ. The CDR3 DNA follows: TGCGCCAGCAGCTTGGGAGCAGGTTACTCTGGGGCCAACGTCCTGACTTTC. It codes for CASSLGAGYSGANVLTF.

The chain joins TRBV19 to TRBJ1-1; the D gene is possibly TRBD1 (5 bases). Trimming left V 3 bases short and J 4 bases short, with 18 bases between. The CDR3 runs to 16 residues. Per germline, CDR1 LNHDA and CDR2 SQIVND (reference sequence). The CDR3 region is CASSIRPAQGSTEAFF. In DNA form, the CDR3 reads TGTGCCAGTAGTATCCGGCCCGCGCAGGGCTCCACTGAAGCTTTCTTT.

The rearrangement joins TRBV11-2 to TRBJ1-4; 7 bases match TRBD1. The CDR3 has 17 residues. The germline CDR1 and CDR2 sequences are SGHAT and FQNNGV. The trim removed 6 bases at V and 5 bases at J, leaving 15 bases unmatched. CDR3 in amino acids: CASSTLRGRGVNEKLFF. The CDR3 nucleotides are TGTGCCAGCAGTACATTGAGGGGCAGGGGGGTAAATGAAAAACTGTTTTTT.

Concerning this clone: The sample carries other DNA sequences with the same CDR3. J is TRBJ1-2 and V is TRBV9; TRBD1 is a possible D gene (6 bases). Looked up from germline, CDR1 is SGDLS and CDR2 is YYNGEE. Trimming took 0 bases from V and 3 from J, leaving 6 bases between them. This CDR3 contains 13 residues. CDR3 sequence reads: CASSVAGDYGYTF. Here the CDR3 DNA reads TGTGCCAGCAGCGTAGCAGGGGACTATGGCTACACCTTC.

The chain has TRBV13 and TRBJ2-1, with D maybe TRBD1 (6 bases). This CDR3 contains 15 residues. Germline CDR1 is PRHDT and CDR2 is FYEKMQ (reference sequence). V gave up 0 bases and J gave up 9 bases, with 15 bases separating them. CDR3 nucleotides: TGTGCCAGCAGCTTAGGGCTAGGGGGAAATGTTGAGCAGTTCTTC. This translates into CASSLGLGGNVEQFF.